This T cell receptor beta chain was identified during a study of shared clonotypes between healthy human individuals (dated by TCRdb to about 2020). As for the study more broadly: A few men and a couple of women, aged 18 to 49 years, made up the cohort. The study deeply sequenced blood TCR repertoires of about 5 healthy adults to estimate repertoire size and the extent of clonotype sharing between individuals. Different laboratories and diverse techniques were used to prepare libraries and sequence TCR repertoires, to increase sequencing depth and limit assay-specific biases. Between about 0.9 and 10 billion PBMCs per donor were obtained by leukapheresis. For each donor, three plates each were used for CD4 naive and CD4 memory, two plates were used for CD8 naive, and one plate was used for CD8 memory. General findings and caveats noted by the study authors: Larger estimated clonotype richness was generally found for naive subsets than for memory subsets. Because the study included a small number of donors, the genetic and exposure-history diversity represented was limited. Even with the large sequencing depth, rarefaction of the sorted-subset datasets indicated that sequencing was incomplete. Sampling was limited to blood, and TCR repertoires in tissue likely differ from TCR repertoires in blood. When several donors were compared, the shared fraction of clonotypes was approximately 5% for naive CD4, around 3.6% for naive CD8, 2% to 2.5% for memory CD4, and 0.4% for memory CD8. Pairwise subsampling indicated that sequencing depth was expected to affect the degree of clonotype sharing among donors. Compared with non-shared clonotypes, clonotypes shared by all four sorted-subset donors had higher generation probabilities.

With regard to this clone: Its target antigen remains unknown. No qualities accompany the bases; no much larger clone lies one base away.

TCR CDR3 regions were amplified from genomic DNA by multiplex PCR using the deep immunoSEQ assay. Extracted genomic DNA from each cell subset was distributed evenly across all wells of several immunoSEQ 96-well plates, and each plate was treated as a replicate. For sorted subsets, about 220 ng of genomic DNA, equivalent to 25,000 to 35,000 T cell genomes, went into each replicate PCR. The purified libraries were quantified using a Qubit 3.0 fluorometer, sized with a Bioanalyzer 2100, and then quantified again using the KAPA Library Quantification kit. Every immunoSEQ 96-well plate was sequenced on a dedicated single-read 150-cycle Illumina NextSeq 550 flow cell. Regarding the original processing steps: The immunoSEQ output contained only junctional sequences without quality scores, so filtering could not match that applied to full-length reads. Sequences were annotated with PyIR, a Python wrapper for IgBLAST v1.9, and V/J genes and CDR3 were assigned using IMGT germline references. Reads with weak V/J assignments (E-value above 1e-6), missing CDR3, stop codons, out-of-frame junctions, or ambiguous translated residues were removed. V3J clonotypes were defined as sequences sharing an identical inferred V gene, J gene, and CDR3 amino acid sequence. To compute the percentage overlap between repertoires, the number of shared unique clonotypes was divided by the size of the smaller repertoire. Richness of each repertoire was evaluated using RTK rarefaction, the Chao1 estimator, and Recon v2.1 estimates of unobserved clonotypes. Generation probabilities were computed with OLGA for all TCRbeta clonotypes obtained by the gDNA method from four donors. In its TCRdb copy, this immuneACCESS table keeps in-frame sequences only and misses some clones. Where compared with another copy, unresolved V genes explain less than half of these, and the others have no known cause. V and J calls plus clone size are reproduced from that table; the DNA served to infer D and trimming. The sample records about 2 million clones, approximately 94% of which are singletons. The ten largest clones capture 0.85% to 1.3% of the sample.

For the CD8 naive samples, CD45RO-negative cells were positively selected for CCR7, yielding a CD45RA+CCR7+ population from which TemRA cells were excluded. The donors were healthy, HIV-negative adults with no recently reported acute infections or vaccinations. Only Caucasian adults living in Nashville, Tennessee, USA were represented among the donors. Blood was collected by leukapheresis, and PBMCs were isolated by Ficoll-Histopaque density gradient centrifugation and then cryopreserved in liquid nitrogen vapor phase. Purity and quantity of every magnetically sorted T cell population were checked by analytical flow cytometry. Genomic DNA was isolated from each sorted fraction and quantified by UV absorbance on a Nanodrop 2000c. This receptor was obtained from a man younger than 35 in good health. Sequenced: naive CD8+ T cells sorted from blood. The cell subset or site tag for this specimen amounts to: CD45RA+CCR7+.

Read as DNA, the sequence is TGCGCCAGCAGCCAAGATTCGGGAGCCTACTACAATGAGCAGTTCTTC. This yields the protein CASSQDSGAYYNEQFF. The sequence joins TRBV4-3 to TRBJ2-1, with TRBD2 tentatively as D gene (6 bases match). The junction carries 12 bases between V and J, which are trimmed by 0 bases and 3 bases respectively. There are 16 amino acids in the CDR3, from cysteine to phenylalanine inclusive. Only the CDR3 DNA stays, 48 bases, in frame from base 1. From the germline V gene, CDR1 is LGHNA and CDR2 is YSLEER.